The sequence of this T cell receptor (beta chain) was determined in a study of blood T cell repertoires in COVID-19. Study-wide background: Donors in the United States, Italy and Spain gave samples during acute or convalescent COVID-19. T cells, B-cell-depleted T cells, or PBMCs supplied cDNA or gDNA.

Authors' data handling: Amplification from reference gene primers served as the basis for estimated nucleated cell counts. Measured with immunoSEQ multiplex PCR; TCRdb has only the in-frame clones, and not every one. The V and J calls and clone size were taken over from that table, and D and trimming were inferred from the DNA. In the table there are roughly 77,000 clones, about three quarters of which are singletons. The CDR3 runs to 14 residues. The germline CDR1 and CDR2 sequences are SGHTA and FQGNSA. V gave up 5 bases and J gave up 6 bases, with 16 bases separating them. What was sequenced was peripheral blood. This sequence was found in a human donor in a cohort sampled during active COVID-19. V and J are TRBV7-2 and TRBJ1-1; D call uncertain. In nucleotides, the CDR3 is TGTGCCAGCAGCCACCCCCGCCCGGGAGCTGAAGCTTTCTTT. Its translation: CASSHPRPGAEAFF.